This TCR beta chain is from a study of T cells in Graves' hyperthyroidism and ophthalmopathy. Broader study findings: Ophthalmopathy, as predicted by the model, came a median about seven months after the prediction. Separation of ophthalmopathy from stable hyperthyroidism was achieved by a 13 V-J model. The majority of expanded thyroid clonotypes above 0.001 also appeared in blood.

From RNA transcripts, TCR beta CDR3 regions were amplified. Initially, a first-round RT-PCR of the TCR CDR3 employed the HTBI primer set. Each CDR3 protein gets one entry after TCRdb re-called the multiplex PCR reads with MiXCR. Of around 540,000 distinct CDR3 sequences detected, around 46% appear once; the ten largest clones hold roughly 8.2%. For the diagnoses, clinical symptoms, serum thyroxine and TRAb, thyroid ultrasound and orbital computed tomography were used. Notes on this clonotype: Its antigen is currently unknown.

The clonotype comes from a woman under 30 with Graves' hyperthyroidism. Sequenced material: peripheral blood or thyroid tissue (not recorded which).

The CDR3 region is CASSLDAWAAHGYTF. CDR3 nucleotide sequence: TGTGCCAGCAGCTTGGACGCTTGGGCAGCACATGGCTACACCTTC. The rearrangement joins TRBV5-8 to TRBJ1-2; no reliable D call. V was clipped by 0 bases and J by 6 bases, with 15 bases between them. Germline V lookup: CDR1 SGHTS, CDR2 YDEGEE. The CDR3 has 15 residues.